This T cell receptor (beta chain) was profiled in a study of T cells expressing NK-cell markers. Across the whole study: Seven HCMV-seropositive donors and one seronegative donor made up the eight sequenced donors. General study findings and limits: HCMV specificity of the expanded NKG2C+ T cell clones was not established. 1.0-7.0% of CD8+ T cells in a handful of donors belonged to dominant NKG2C+ clonotypes.

A note on this clonotype: Its specificity is unknown.

Germline V gene data show CDR1 as LNHNV and CDR2 as YYDKDF (reference sequence). The CDR3 loop spans 15 amino acids. TCRdb reprocessed the 5' RACE reads, keeping one entry per CDR3 protein, no DNA. The listing records some 600,000 distinct CDR3 sequences. The sequenced sample consisted of blood T cells: a sorted CD56 or NKG2C T cell subset, CD4+ or CD8+ T cells, or bulk PBMC T cells (not recorded which). This TCR was sampled from a man between 18 and 35 years old in good health. The V call is TRBV15, the J call TRBJ2-1; lacking DNA, the TRBD2 call made by TCRdb goes unchecked. CDR3 sequence reads: CATSKSGRLNNEQFF.